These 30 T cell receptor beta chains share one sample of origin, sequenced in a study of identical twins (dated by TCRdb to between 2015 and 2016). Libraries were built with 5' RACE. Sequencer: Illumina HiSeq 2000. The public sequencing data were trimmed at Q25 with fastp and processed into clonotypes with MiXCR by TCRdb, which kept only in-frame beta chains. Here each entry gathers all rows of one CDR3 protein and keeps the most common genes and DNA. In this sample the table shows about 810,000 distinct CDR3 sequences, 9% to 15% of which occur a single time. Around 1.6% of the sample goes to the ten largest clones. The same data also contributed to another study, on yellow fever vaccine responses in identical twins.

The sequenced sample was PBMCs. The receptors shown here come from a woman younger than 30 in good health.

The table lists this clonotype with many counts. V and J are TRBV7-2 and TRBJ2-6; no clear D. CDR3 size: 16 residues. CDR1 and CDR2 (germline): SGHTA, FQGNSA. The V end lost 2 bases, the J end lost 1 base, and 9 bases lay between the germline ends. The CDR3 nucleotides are TGTGCCAGCAGCTTATTATTCCTATCTGGGGCCAACGTCCTGACTTTC. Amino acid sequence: CASSLLFLSGANVLTF.

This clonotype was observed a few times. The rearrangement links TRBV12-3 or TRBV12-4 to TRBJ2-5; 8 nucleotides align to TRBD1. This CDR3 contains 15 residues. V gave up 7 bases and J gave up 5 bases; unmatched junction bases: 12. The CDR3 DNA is TGTGCCAGCACCCCCGGACAGGGTCGGCGGGAGACCCAGTACTTC. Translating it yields CASTPGQGRRETQYF.

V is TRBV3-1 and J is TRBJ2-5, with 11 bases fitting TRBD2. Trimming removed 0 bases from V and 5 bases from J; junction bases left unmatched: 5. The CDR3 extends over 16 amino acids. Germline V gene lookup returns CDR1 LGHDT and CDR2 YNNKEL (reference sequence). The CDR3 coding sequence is TGTGCCAGCAGCCAAGATACTAGCGGGGGAATGGAGACCCAGTACTTC. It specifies CASSQDTSGGMETQYF.

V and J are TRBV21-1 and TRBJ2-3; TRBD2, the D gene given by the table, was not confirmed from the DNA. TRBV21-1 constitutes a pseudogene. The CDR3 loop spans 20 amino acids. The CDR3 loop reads CASSKRRGSGTLLYTDTQYF. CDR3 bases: TGTGCCAGCAGCAAAAGGAGGGGATCCGGGACTCTTCTTTACACAGATACGCAGTATTTT.

The CDR3 DNA follows: TGTGCCACCAGCAGAGATCGCGGACAGGGGTACACTGAAGCTTTCTTT. It codes for CATSRDRGQGYTEAFF. The genes are TRBV15 and TRBJ1-1, with 9 bases lining up with TRBD1. Looked up from germline, CDR1 is LNHNV and CDR2 is YYDKDF (reference sequence). The J segment lost 3 bases and the V segment lost 0 bases, leaving 5 bases of the junction unmatched. CDR3 size: 16 residues.

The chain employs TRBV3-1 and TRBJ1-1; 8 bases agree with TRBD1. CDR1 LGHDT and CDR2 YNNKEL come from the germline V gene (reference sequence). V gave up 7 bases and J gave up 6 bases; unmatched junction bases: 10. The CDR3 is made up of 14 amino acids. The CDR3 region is CASMDRVGRAEAFF. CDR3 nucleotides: TGTGCCAGCATGGACAGGGTGGGACGGGCTGAAGCTTTCTTT. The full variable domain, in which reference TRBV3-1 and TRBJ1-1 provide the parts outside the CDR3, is DTAVSQTPKYLVTQMGNDKSIKCEQNLGHDTMYWYKQDSKKFLKIMFSYNNKELIINETVPNRFSPKSPDKAHLNLHINSLELGDSAVYFCASMDRVGRAEAFFGQGTRLTVV.

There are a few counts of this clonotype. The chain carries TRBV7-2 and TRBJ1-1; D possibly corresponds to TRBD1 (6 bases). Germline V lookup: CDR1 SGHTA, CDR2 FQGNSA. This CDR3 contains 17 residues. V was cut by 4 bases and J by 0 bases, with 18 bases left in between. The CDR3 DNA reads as TGTGCCAGCAGCTCTAGGTTGGGGGCGTTGGTGAACACTGAAGCTTTCTTT. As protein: CASSSRLGALVNTEAFF.

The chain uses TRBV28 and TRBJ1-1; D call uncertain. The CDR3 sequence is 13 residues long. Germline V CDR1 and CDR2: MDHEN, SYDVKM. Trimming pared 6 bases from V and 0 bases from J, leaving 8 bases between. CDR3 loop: CASRNDMNTEAFF. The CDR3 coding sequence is TGTGCCAGCAGGAACGACATGAACACTGAAGCTTTCTTT.

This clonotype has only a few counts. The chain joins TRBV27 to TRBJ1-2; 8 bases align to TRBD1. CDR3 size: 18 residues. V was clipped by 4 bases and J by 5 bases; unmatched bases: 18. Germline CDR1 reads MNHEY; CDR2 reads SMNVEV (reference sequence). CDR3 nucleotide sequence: TGTGCCAGCAGTTCGTTGTTAGCTCGACAGGGGCTGGGATATGGCTACACCTTC. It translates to CASSSLLARQGLGYGYTF.

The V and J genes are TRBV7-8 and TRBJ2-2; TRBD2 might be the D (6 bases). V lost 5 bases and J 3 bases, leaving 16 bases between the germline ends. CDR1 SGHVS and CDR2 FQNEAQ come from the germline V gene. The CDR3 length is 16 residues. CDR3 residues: CASSRDRGADTGELFF. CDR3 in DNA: TGTGCCAGCAGCCGCGACCGCGGGGCGGACACCGGGGAGCTGTTTTTT.

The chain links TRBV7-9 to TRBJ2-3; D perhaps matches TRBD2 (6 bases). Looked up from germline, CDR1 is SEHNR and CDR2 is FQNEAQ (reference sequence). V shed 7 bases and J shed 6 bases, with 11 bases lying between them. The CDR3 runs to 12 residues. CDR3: CASTLSGDTQYF. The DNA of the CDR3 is TGTGCCAGCACCCTAAGCGGGGATACGCAGTATTTT.

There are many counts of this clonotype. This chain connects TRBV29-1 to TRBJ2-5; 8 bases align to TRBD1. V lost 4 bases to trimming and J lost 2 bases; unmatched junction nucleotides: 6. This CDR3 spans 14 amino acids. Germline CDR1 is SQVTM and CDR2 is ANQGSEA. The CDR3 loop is CSVGQGTGQETQYF. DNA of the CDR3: TGCAGCGTTGGCCAGGGGACAGGTCAAGAGACCCAGTACTTC.

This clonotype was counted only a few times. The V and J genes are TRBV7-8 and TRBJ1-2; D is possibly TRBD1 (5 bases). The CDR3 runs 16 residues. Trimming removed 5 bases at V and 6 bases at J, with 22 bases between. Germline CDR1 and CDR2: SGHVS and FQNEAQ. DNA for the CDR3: TGTGCCAGCAGCCTTACGGGGGGTCCCATCAATAATGGCTACACCTTC. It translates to CASSLTGGPINNGYTF.

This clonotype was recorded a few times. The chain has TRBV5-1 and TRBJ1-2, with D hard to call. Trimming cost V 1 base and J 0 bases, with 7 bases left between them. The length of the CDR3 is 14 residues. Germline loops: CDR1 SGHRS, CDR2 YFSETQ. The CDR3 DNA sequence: TGCGCCAGCAGCTTGCAGAATCCTAACTATGGCTACACCTTC. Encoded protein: CASSLQNPNYGYTF.

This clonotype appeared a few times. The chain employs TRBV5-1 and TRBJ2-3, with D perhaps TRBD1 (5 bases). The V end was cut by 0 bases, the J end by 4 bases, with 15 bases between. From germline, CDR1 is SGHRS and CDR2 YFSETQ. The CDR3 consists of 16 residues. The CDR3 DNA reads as TGCGCCAGCAGCTTGGTGGCTAGTCAAGGGGCAGATACGCAGTATTTT. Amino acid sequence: CASSLVASQGADTQYF. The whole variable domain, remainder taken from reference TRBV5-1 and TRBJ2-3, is KAGVTQTPRYLIKTRGQQVTLSCSPISGHRSVSWYQQTPGQGLQFLFEYFSETQRNKGNFPGRFSGRQFSNSRSEMNVSTLELGDSALYLCASSLVASQGADTQYFGPGTRLTVL.

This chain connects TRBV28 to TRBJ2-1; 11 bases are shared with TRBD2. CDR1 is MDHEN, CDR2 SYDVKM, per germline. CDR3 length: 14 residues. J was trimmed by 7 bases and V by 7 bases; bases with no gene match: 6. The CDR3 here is CASNVAGGKNEQFF. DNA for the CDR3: TGTGCCAGCAACGTAGCGGGAGGGAAAAATGAGCAGTTCTTC. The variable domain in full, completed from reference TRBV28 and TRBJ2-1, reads DVKVTQSSRYLVKRTGEKVFLECVQDMDHENMFWYRQDPGLGLRLIYFSYDVKMKEKGDIPEGYSVSREKKERFSLILESASTNQTSMYLCASNVAGGKNEQFFGPGTRLTVL.

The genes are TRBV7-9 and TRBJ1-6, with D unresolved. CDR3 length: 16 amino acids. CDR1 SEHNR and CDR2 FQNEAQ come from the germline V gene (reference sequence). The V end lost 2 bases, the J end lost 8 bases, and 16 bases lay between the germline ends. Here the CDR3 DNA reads TGTGCCAGCAGCTTATTTCTCGACCCTGAGGATTCACCCCTCCACTTT. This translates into CASSLFLDPEDSPLHF.

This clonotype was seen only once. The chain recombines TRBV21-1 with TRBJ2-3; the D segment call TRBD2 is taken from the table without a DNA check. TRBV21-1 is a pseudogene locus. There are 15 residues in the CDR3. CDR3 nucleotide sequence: TGTGCCAGCAGCAAAGCGACCGCTGCCACAGATACGCAGTATTTT. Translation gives CASSKATAATDTQYF.

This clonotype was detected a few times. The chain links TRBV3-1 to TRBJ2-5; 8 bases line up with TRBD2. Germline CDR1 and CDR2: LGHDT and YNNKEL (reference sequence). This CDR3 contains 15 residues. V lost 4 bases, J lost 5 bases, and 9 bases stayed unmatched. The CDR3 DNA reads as TGTGCCAGCAGCCCAAGATACCGGGGGGGGGAGACCCAGTACTTC. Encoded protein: CASSPRYRGGETQYF.

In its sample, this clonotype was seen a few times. The CDR3 region is CASSQSIQETQYF. The CDR3 DNA sequence: TGTGCCAGCAGCCAATCCATCCAGGAGACCCAGTACTTC. This chain links TRBV3-1 with TRBJ2-5; D unresolved. The germline CDR1 and CDR2 sequences are LGHDT and YNNKEL (reference sequence). The length of the CDR3 is 13 residues. V lost 2 bases to trimming and J lost 5 bases, with 9 bases between them.

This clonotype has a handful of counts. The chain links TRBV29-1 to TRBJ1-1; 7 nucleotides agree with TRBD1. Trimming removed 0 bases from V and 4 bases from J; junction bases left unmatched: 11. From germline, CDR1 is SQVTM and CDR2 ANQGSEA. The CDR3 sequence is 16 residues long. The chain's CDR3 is CSVEDQGGVGATEAFF. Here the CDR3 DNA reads TGCAGCGTTGAAGACCAGGGGGGAGTCGGGGCCACTGAAGCTTTCTTT.

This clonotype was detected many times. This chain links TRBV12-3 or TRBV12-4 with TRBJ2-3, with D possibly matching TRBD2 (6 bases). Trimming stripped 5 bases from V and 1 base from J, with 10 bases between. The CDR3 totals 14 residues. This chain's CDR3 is CASSPGLRTDTQYF. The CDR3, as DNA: TGTGCCAGCAGTCCGGGACTGCGCACAGATACGCAGTATTTT.

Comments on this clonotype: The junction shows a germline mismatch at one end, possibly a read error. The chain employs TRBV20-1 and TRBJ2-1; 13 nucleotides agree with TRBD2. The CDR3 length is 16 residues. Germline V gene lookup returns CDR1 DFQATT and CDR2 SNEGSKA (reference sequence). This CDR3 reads CCARSTSGGAINEQFF. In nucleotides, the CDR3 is TGCTGTGCTAGAAGTACTAGCGGGGGGGCCATTAATGAGCAGTTCTTC.

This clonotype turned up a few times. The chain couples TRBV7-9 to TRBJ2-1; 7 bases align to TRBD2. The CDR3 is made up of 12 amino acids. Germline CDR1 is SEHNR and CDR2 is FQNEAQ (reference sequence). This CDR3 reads CAESGKVIEQFF. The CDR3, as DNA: TGTGCTGAGAGCGGGAAGGTGATCGAGCAGTTCTTC.

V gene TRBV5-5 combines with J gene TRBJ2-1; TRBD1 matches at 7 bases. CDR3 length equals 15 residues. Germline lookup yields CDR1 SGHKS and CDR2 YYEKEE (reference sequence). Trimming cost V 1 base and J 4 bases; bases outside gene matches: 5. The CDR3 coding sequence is TGTGCCAGCAGCTTGTGGGACAGAGAATACAATGAGCAGTTCTTC. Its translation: CASSLWDREYNEQFF.

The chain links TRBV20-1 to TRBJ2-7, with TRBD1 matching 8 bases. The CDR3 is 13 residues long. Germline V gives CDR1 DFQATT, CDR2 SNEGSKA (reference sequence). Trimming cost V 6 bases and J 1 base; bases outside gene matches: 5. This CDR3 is CSARDRNSYEQYF. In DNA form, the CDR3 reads TGCAGTGCCCGGGACAGGAATTCCTACGAGCAGTACTTC.

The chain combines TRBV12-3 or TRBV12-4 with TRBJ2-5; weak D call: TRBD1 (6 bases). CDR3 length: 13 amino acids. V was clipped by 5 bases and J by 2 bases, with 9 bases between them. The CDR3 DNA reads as TGTGCCAGCAGTGAACAGGGACAAGAGACCCAGTACTTC. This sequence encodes CASSEQGQETQYF.

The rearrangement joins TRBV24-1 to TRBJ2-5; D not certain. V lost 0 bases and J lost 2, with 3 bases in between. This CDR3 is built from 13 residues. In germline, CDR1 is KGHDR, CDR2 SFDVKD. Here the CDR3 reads CATSDLNQETQYF. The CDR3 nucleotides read TGTGCCACCAGTGATTTGAATCAAGAGACCCAGTACTTC.

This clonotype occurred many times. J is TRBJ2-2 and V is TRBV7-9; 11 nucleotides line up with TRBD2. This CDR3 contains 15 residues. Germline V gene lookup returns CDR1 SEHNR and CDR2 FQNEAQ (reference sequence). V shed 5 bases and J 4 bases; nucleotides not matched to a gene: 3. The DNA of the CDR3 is TGTGCCAGCAGCGACGGACTAGCGGGCACCGGGGAGCTGTTTTTT. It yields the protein CASSDGLAGTGELFF.

In DNA form, the CDR3 reads TGTGCCAGCAGTGAACGCCTCCAAGAGACCCAGTACTTC. It codes for CASSERLQETQYF. The chain has TRBV2 and TRBJ2-5; D unclear. In germline, CDR1 is SNHLY, CDR2 FYNNEI. The length of the CDR3 is 13 residues. Trimming took off 2 bases at V and 1 base at J, with 5 bases between the two ends.